This T cell receptor (beta chain) was documented in a study of blood T cell repertoires in COVID-19. Study-level background: Sources were T cells, B-cell-depleted T cells, or PBMCs; the material itself was cDNA or gDNA.

This CDR3 spans 11 amino acids. Trimming left V 3 bases short and J 5 bases short, with 8 bases between. The germline V gene has CDR1 DFQATT and CDR2 SNEGSKA (reference sequence). Concerning this clone: Other DNA sequences within the sample encode an identical CDR3.

TCRdb's copy holds only in-frame clones and misses some; the assay was immunoSEQ multiplex PCR. The sample shows about 110,000 clones, approximately 90% of them seen only once. Sequencing used peripheral blood. The chain carries TRBV20-1 and TRBJ2-7; TRBD2 might be the D (6 bases). This receptor was identified in a human donor in a cohort sampled during active COVID-19. For the CDR3, the DNA is TGCAGTGCTAGTAGCGGCCACGAGCAGTACTTC. Protein product: CSASSGHEQYF.